This T cell receptor (beta chain) was found in a study of T cells after yellow fever vaccination. Study context: Fractions of low cell number were prepared using SMART-Seq v4 Ultra Low Input. Findings and caveats of the study: Post-booster repertoires contained most primary-vaccination clones again (about 95% CD4, around 89% CD8). Abundant clonotypes from the bulk population could contaminate FACS-sorted repertoires.

From germline, CDR1 is MNHEY and CDR2 SMNVEV (reference sequence). This CDR3 has 15 amino acids. Trimming removed 8 bases from V and 4 bases from J; junction bases left unmatched: 11. TCR cDNA was made by 5'RACE template switching, adding a universal primer site and UMIs. TCRdb passed the 5' RACE reads through MiXCR, listing each CDR3 protein once. The sample has about 340,000 distinct CDR3 sequences, 8.7% seen once. This clonotype turned up a few times. What it recognizes is unknown. Source: PBMCs, taken on the day of the first yellow fever vaccination. This TCR was sampled from a man aged 18 to 30 who received the YFV17D yellow fever vaccine. This chain joins TRBV27 and TRBJ2-3, with 8 bases fitting TRBD2. The CDR3, as DNA: TGTGCCAGCCTTACGCGGGGGGCCGGGCCAGATACGCAGTATTTT. Translation: CASLTRGAGPDTQYF.